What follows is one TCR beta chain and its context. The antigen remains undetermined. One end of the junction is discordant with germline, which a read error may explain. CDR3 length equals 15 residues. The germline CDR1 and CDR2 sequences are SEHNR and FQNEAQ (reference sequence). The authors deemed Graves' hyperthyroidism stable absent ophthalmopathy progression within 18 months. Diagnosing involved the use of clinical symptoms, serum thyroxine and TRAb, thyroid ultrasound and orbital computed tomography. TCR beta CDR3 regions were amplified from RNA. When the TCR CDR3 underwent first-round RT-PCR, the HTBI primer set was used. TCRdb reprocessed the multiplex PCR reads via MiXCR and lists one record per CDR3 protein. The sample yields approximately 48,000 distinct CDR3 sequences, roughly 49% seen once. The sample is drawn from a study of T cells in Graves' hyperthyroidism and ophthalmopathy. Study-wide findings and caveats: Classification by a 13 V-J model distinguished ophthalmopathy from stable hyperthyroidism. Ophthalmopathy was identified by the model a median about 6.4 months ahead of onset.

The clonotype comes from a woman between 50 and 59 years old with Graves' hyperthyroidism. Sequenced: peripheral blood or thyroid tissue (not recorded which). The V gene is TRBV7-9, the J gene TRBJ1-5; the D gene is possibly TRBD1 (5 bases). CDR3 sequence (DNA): TGTGCCAGCAGCCAAGATGGGGGGAGCAGTCAGCCCCAGCATTTT. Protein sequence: CASSQDGGSSQPQHF.